The sequence of this T cell receptor beta chain was determined in a study of CXCR3-negative and CXCR3-positive naive CD8 T cells. Study-level results: The study found that naive CXCR3-negative and CXCR3-positive cells shared TRBV-TRBJ usage, while memory cells differed. CXCR3-expressing naive cells carried TRB CDR3s more hydrophobic than those of CXCR3-negative naive cells. It was found that naive subsets had comparable surface CD5, and TCR strength was inferred from TRB CDR3 properties.

There are 15 residues in the CDR3. From germline, CDR1 is MRHNA and CDR2 SNTAGT. Naive CD8+ T cells carried a CD45RO-CCR7+CD27+CD95- phenotype. TRB cDNA libraries were made by UMI-labeled 5' RACE. Using the 5' RACE reads, TCRdb records one entry per CDR3 protein without DNA. The listing contains tens of thousands of distinct CDR3 sequences. In the case of this clonotype: The antigen is unknown.

V gene TRBV6-4 combines with J gene TRBJ2-2. The sequence came from a human donor in good health. Some clones in this sample may be carry-over from other donors' samples. Sequencing used naive CXCR3+ CD8+ T cells from blood. As to subset: CD45RO-CCR7+CD27+CD95- naive CD8+ T cells expressing CXCR3 (TNR3+). The CDR3 sequence is CASSDSTADTGELFF.